This TCR beta chain derives from a study of blood T cell repertoires in COVID-19. Overall study context: COVID-19 samples collected from the United States, Italy and Spain covered acute and convalescent phases. From T cells, B-cell-depleted T cells, or PBMCs came the material, which was cDNA or gDNA.

The authors' processing: For nucleated cells, counts were estimated from reference gene primer amplification. The protocol was immunoSEQ multiplex PCR, while the TCRdb copy is restricted to in-frame clones and leaves out a portion. From that table come the V and J calls and clone size; the DNA was used to work out D and trimming. This table holds around 87,000 clones, 80% to 90% found once. V trimming: 6 bases; J trimming: 4 bases; junction bases outside the gene matches: 5. Germline loops: CDR1 MNHNY, CDR2 SVGAGI (reference sequence). The CDR3 runs to 14 residues. The TCR sequence derives from a middle-aged man with acute or convalescent COVID-19. Material for sequencing was peripheral blood. V gene TRBV6-6 combines with J gene TRBJ1-5; 8 nucleotides match TRBD1. The CDR3 region has the DNA TGTGCCAGCAGCTCTCACAGGGGGAATCAGCCCCAGCATTTT. This sequence encodes CASSSHRGNQPQHF.